The rows below give T cell receptor beta chains drawn from one sample of a study of blood T cell repertoires in acute mononucleosis. The repertoire was sequenced with immunoSEQ multiplex PCR; TCRdb's copy has only in-frame clones and lacks some. The data contain some 7,000 clones, less than 30% of them seen just once; the ten biggest clones take up about 30%. Sequenced material: EBV YVL epitope tetramer+ CD8+ T cells sorted from PBMCs, taken during acute infectious mononucleosis. These receptors were taken from a woman aged 18-29 years with infectious mononucleosis caused by EBV. The CDR3 runs from the conserved cysteine through the conserved F or W. D genes are given only for firm matches. Some rows have no size entry. The others give once, few or many, or a class for an expanded clone.

TGTGCCAGCAGTTTGGACACCACGAGCTCCTACAATGAGCAGTTCTTC CASSLDTTSSYNEQFF . TRBV10-3 many TRBJ2-1
TGTGCCAGCAGTGATACCGGGCTAAACTATGGCTACACCTTC CASSDTGLNYGYTF . TRBV6-9 . TRBJ1-2
TGCGCCAGCAGCCAAGTAGGGGAGGATGAGCAGTTCTTC CASSQVGEDEQFF . TRBV23-1 . TRBJ2-1
TGTGCCAGCAGCTTGTTGGGACAGGGGGATACGCAGTATTTT CASSLLGQGDTQYF TRBD1 TRBV5-6 . TRBJ2-3
TGTGCCAGCAGCTTGGATCTGGGACAGGGCGACTATGGCTACACCTTC CASSLDLGQGDYGYTF TRBD1 TRBV7-2 many TRBJ1-2
TGCGCCAGCAGCTTGGCAGGGTCGAATGAAGCTTTCTTT CASSLAGSNEAFF . TRBV5-4 . TRBJ1-1
TGTGCCAGCAGTATTGGGCTGAACACTGAAGCTTTCTTT CASSIGLNTEAFF . TRBV27 . TRBJ1-1
TGTGCTAGCAGCTTAGCCCCCGGGACAGGGAAGGAGACCACGTACTTC CASSLAPGTGKETTYF TRBD1 TRBV7-7 . TRBJ2-5
TGTGCCAGCAGCCTCTACCAAGAGACCCAGTACTTC CASSLYQETQYF . TRBV7-2 many TRBJ2-5
TGTGCCAGCAGCGCCATTGACAGCCGGCATCACGAGCAGTACTTC CASSAIDSRHHEQYF . TRBV6-5 . TRBJ2-7
TGTGCCAGCAGCCCGCTGGGGCTAGGAGATACGCAGTATTTT CASSPLGLGDTQYF . TRBV7-2 medium-sized TRBJ2-3
TGTGCCAGCAGTGAATGGTCTGTCTACGAGCAGTACTTC CASSEWSVYEQYF . TRBV5-6 . TRBJ2-7
TGTGCCAGCTTGGCCCTTCAAAATGAGCAGTTCTTC CASLALQNEQFF . TRBV5-6 few TRBJ2-1
TGTGCCAGCAGCTTAGACGGGACAGCCAACGAGCAGTACTTC CASSLDGTANEQYF TRBD1 TRBV6-1 . TRBJ2-7
TGTGCCAGCAGCCCCGGACAGGGGATTTACAATGAGCAGTTCTTC CASSPGQGIYNEQFF TRBD1 TRBV27 . TRBJ2-1
TGTGCCAGCAGCTTGGCAGCGGGACTAGCGCCCCACCCCGATGAGCAGTTCTTC CASSLAAGLAPHPDEQFF TRBD2 TRBV27 . TRBJ2-1
TGTGCCATCAGTGAGGAGGACAGGAACACTGAAGCTTTCTTT CAISEEDRNTEAFF . TRBV6-6 . TRBJ1-1
TGTGCCAGCAGCTTAATCCTCCTCGGGGACACTGAAGCTTTCTTT CASSLILLGDTEAFF . TRBV7-2 medium-sized TRBJ1-1
TGTGCCAGCAGGCAGTTGACGGGGAGTGGTGGCTACACCTTC CASRQLTGSGGYTF . TRBV6-5 few TRBJ1-2
TGTGCCAGCAGGCCTAGCGGGGGGGGCATTGAGCAGTTCTTC CASRPSGGGIEQFF TRBD2 TRBV28 . TRBJ2-1
TGTGCCAGCAGTTCTTCTCAGGGGGATACGCAGTATTTT CASSSSQGDTQYF . TRBV7-2 . TRBJ2-3
TGTGCCAGCAGCTTAGCACATCTACCAGATACGCAGTATTTT CASSLAHLPDTQYF . TRBV7-3 many TRBJ2-3
TGTGCCAGCAGCCTCACTAGCGGGAGTGGGGATACGCAGTATTTT CASSLTSGSGDTQYF TRBD2 TRBV27 . TRBJ2-3
TGTGCCAGCAGTCCCTCCCTGAGCGACTACTACTACTTCACAGATACGCAGTATTTT CASSPSLSDYYYFTDTQYF . TRBV27 . TRBJ2-3
TGTGCCAGCAGCCCCGGAACACACACAGATACGCAGTATTTT CASSPGTHTDTQYF . TRBV7-9 many TRBJ2-3
TGTGCCAGCAGCTTAGCTTGGGTAGCGGGGGGAAACGAGCAGTACTTC CASSLAWVAGGNEQYF TRBD2 TRBV11-2 few TRBJ2-7
TGTGCCAGCAGCTTGTCAGGTCAGGGATGGGAAAACATTCAGTACTTC CASSLSGQGWENIQYF . TRBV11-3 few TRBJ2-4
TGCGTCAGCAGCCAAGGACAGGGCCTTCTCTCTCTCGATGGAGCTTTCTTT CVSSQGQGLLSLDGAFF TRBD1 TRBV4-1 . TRBJ1-1
TGTGCCAGCAGTTACCGGGTTTACAATGAGCAGTTCTTC CASSYRVYNEQFF . TRBV6-4 few TRBJ2-1
TGTGCCAGCAGCGCTGGACGGGTCTCACCCGGGGAGCTGTTTTTT CASSAGRVSPGELFF . TRBV2 few TRBJ2-2
TGTGCCAGCAGTCCCCTTACCGGGGAGCTGTTTTTT CASSPLTGELFF . TRBV28 many TRBJ2-2
TGTGCCAGCAGCCCAATCATGGTAGGGGACACTGAAGCTTTCTTT CASSPIMVGDTEAFF . TRBV7-3 many TRBJ1-1
TGTGCCAGCAGTGACTTCCTCACTAGCGGCTACAATGAGCAGTTCTTC CASSDFLTSGYNEQFF TRBD2 TRBV6-1 many TRBJ2-1
TGCGCCAGCAGCCCCGGGACAGGGGAAGGATACGAGCAGTACTTC CASSPGTGEGYEQYF TRBD1 TRBV13 . TRBJ2-7
TGCGCCAGCAGCGTCCGTAACAGGGTAGGGAACCCCTACAATGAGCAGTTCTTC CASSVRNRVGNPYNEQFF . TRBV7-3 few TRBJ2-1
TGTGCCAGCAGACCCCTCCTCGGTACCGGGGAGCTGTTTTTT CASRPLLGTGELFF . TRBV6-5 . TRBJ2-2
TGTGCCAGCAGTGACCCAACACGGGGGAGACGGAACAATGAGCAGTTCTTC CASSDPTRGRRNNEQFF . TRBV27 . TRBJ2-1
TGTGCCAGCAGCTTACTAGCTGGGGATACGCAGTATTTT CASSLLAGDTQYF . TRBV27 . TRBJ2-3
TGTGCCAGCAGCTCACCCTCCGGTACGCAGTATTTT CASSSPSGTQYF . TRBV7-8 many TRBJ2-3
TGCAGCGTTGGGCAGGGGGAAGACAATGAGCAGTTCTTC CSVGQGEDNEQFF TRBD1 TRBV29-1 . TRBJ2-1
TGTGCCAGCTCACCGACGGGCTCCTACGAGCAGTACTTC CASSPTGSYEQYF . TRBV7-3 . TRBJ2-7
TGCGCCAGCAGCCAAGATCCGGCCTACGAGCAGTACTTC CASSQDPAYEQYF . TRBV7-3 few TRBJ2-7
TGTGCCAGCACTAGACAGGGGGCCTACGAGCAGTACTTC CASTRQGAYEQYF TRBD1 TRBV27 few TRBJ2-7
TGCAGCGTTGTGGGACTAGAGAATTTTGATACGCAGTATTTT CSVVGLENFDTQYF TRBD2 TRBV29-1 few TRBJ2-3
TGTGCCAGCAGCTCCCTCCTCGAAATGAACACTGAAGCTTTCTTT CASSSLLEMNTEAFF . TRBV13 few TRBJ1-1
TGTGCCAGCATGAGGGAGTTGGCGGGTGTGGAGACCCAGTACTTC CASMRELAGVETQYF . TRBV11-2 . TRBJ2-5
TGCGCCAGCAGCCCCGGGACAGGGGAAGGGAACGAGCAGTACTTC CASSPGTGEGNEQYF TRBD1 TRBV4-1 . TRBJ2-7
TGTGCCAGCAGGCGGACTAGCGGGAGCCACGAGCAGTACTTC CASRRTSGSHEQYF TRBD2 TRBV28 . TRBJ2-7
TGTGCCATCAGTGAGGGCACCTTAAGCTCCTACAATGAGCAGTTCTTC CAISEGTLSSYNEQFF . TRBV27 . TRBJ2-1
TGTGCCAGCAGCTCCCTGGCTAGCGGGAGTCGAGAGCAGTACTTC CASSSLASGSREQYF TRBD2 TRBV27 few TRBJ2-7
TGTGCCAGCAGCCCTAGCGGAAAAGGCCTCTACGAGCAGTACTTC CASSPSGKGLYEQYF TRBD2 TRBV6-5 few TRBJ2-7
TGTGCCAGCAGCTTACTGGGGGCGGCTAGCACAGATACGCAGTATTTT CASSLLGAASTDTQYF . TRBV5-6 few TRBJ2-3
TGTGCCAGCAGCTTAGATCCGACCGGTTACAATGAGCAGTTCTTC CASSLDPTGYNEQFF . TRBV7-3 medium-sized TRBJ2-1